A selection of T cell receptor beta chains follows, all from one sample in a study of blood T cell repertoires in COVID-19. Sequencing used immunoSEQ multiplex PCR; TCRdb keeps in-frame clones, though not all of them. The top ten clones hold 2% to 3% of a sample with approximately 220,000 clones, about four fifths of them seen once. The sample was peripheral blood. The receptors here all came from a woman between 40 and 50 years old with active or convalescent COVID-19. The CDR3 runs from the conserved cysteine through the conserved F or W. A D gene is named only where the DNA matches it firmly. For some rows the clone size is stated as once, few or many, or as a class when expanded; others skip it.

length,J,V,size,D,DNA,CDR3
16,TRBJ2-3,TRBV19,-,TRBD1,TGTGCCAGTAGAAACGCGAACAGGGGGCTCACAGATACGCAGTATTTT,CASRNANRGLTDTQYF
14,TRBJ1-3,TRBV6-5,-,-,TGTGCCAGCAGTTCAGGGTTAGATGGAAACACCATATATTTT,CASSSGLDGNTIYF
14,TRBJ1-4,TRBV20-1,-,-,TGCAGTGCTAGTTTCGGATCGGGTAATGAAAAACTGTTTTTT,CSASFGSGNEKLFF
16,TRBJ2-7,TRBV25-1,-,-,TGTGCCAGCAGTGAATACCGGACAGCACTCTCCTACGAGCAGTACTTC,CASSEYRTALSYEQYF
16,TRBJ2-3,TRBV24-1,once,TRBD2,TGTGCCACCAGTGGTCTTGGAGCGGGGGGGCGGGGTACGCAGTATTTT,CATSGLGAGGRGTQYF
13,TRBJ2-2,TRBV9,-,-,TGTGCCAGCAGCGTAAAGGGAGCCGGGGAGCTGTTTTTT,CASSVKGAGELFF
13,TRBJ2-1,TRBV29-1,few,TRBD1,TGCAGCGTCCCCAGGACAGGGTACGGTGAGCAGTTCTTC,CSVPRTGYGEQFF
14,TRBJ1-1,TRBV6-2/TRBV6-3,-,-,TGTGCCAGCAGTTCCCGGACAAGGAACACTGAAGCTTTCTTT,CASSSRTRNTEAFF
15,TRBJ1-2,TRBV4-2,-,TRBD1,TGTGCCAGCAGCCAACGGACAGGTGTTAACTATGGCTACACCTTC,CASSQRTGVNYGYTF
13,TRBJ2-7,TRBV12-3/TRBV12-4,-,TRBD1,TGTGCCAGCAGTTCCGGGACAGACTACGAGCAGTACTTC,CASSSGTDYEQYF
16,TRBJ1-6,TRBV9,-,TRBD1,TGTGCCAGCAGCGTAATAGGGACAGGCCCAAATTCACCCCTCCACTTT,CASSVIGTGPNSPLHF
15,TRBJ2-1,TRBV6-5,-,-,TGTGCCAGCAGTTCCCTTCGGGAGGGGGCTGATGAGCAGTTCTTC,CASSSLREGADEQFF
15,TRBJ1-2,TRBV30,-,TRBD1,TGTGCCTGGAGGGACAGGGAGTTTGGGTCCTATGGCTACACCTTC,CAWRDREFGSYGYTF
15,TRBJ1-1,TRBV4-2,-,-,TGTGCCAGCAGCCAGGAGGGGGGGCTGAACACTGAAGCTTTCTTT,CASSQEGGLNTEAFF
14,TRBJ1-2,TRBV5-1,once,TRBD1,TGCGCCAGCAGTTCTAAACAGGGGGCCGATGGCTACACCTTC,CASSSKQGADGYTF
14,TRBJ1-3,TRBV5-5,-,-,TGTGCCAGCAGCTTTTCGCTAGATGCATACACCATATATTTT,CASSFSLDAYTIYF
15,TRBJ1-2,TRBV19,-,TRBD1,TGTGCCAGTAGTATAGAAAACAGGGGGACCTATGGCTACACCTTC,CASSIENRGTYGYTF
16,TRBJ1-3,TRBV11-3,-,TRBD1,TGTGCCAGCAGCCTGGACAGGCGGAGCTCTGGAAACACCATATATTTT,CASSLDRRSSGNTIYF
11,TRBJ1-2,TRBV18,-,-,TGTGCCAGCTCACAACAGAATGGCTACACCTTC,CASSQQNGYTF
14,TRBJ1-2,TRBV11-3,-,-,TGTGCCAGCAGCTTACTCACAGGCCCCTATGGCTACACCTTC,CASSLLTGPYGYTF
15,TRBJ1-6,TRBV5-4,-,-,TGTGCCAGCAGCGTCCAGGGGAACGTTAATTCACCCCTCCACTTT,CASSVQGNVNSPLHF
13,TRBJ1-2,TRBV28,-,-,TGTGCCAGCAGCACCGGGAAGGTCTATGGCTACACCTTC,CASSTGKVYGYTF
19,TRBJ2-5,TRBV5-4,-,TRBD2,TGTGCCAGCAGCTTGCCGCGGTCTGGGGGGACTAGCGGCCGGGAGACCCAGTACTTC,CASSLPRSGGTSGRETQYF
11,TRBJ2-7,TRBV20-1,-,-,TGCAGCGGACTTGAAGGCTACGAGCAGTACTTC,CSGLEGYEQYF
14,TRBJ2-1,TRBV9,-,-,TGTGCCAGCAGCGTAGGGGACTCCGGCGATGAGCAGTTCTTC,CASSVGDSGDEQFF
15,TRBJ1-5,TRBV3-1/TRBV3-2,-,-,TGTGCCAGCAGCCAAGATTGGACATCGAATCAGCCCCAGCATTTT,CASSQDWTSNQPQHF
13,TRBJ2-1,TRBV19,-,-,TGTGCCAGTAGTATCCTAGCTGGGAATGAGCAGTTCTTC,CASSILAGNEQFF
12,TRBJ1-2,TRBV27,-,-,TGTGCCAGCAGTTCCGGTACCTATGGCTACACCTTC,CASSSGTYGYTF
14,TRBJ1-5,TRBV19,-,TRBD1,TGTGCCAGTAGCCAATTAGGACAGGCCTGGGCCCAGCATTTT,CASSQLGQAWAQHF
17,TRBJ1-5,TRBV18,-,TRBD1,TGTGCCAGCTCCCAGGTGGTACAGGGGGCCGGAGGTCAGCCCCAGCATTTT,CASSQVVQGAGGQPQHF
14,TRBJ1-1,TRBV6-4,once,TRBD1,TGCGCCAGTAGAACGGGACAGTCCGGGACTGAAGCTTTCTTT,CASRTGQSGTEAFF
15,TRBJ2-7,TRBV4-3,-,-,TGCGCCAGCAGCCAAGCCGCAGGGCCTCGCTACGAGCAGTACTTC,CASSQAAGPRYEQYF
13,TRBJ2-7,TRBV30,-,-,TGTGCCTGGAGTGTCCTTGTTTCCTACGAGCAGTACTTC,CAWSVLVSYEQYF
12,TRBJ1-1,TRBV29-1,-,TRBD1,TGCAGCGTCGGGACAGCAAACACTGAAGCTTTCTTT,CSVGTANTEAFF
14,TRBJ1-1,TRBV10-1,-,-,TGCGCCAGCAGGGCCCTTTTAGGAGGAGGCGAAGCTTTCTTT,CASRALLGGGEAFF
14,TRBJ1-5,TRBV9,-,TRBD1,TGTGCCAGCAGCACAGGACAGGGGAATCAGCCCCAGCATTTT,CASSTGQGNQPQHF
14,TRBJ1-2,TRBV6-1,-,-,TGTGCCAGCAGTGAAGCAACAGGACACTATGGCTACACCTTC,CASSEATGHYGYTF
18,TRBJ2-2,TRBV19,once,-,TGTGCCAGTAGCACCATAATTAGGGGGTTCCTTAACACCGGGGAGCTGTTTTTT,CASSTIIRGFLNTGELFF
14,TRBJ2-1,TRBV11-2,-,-,TGTGCCAGCAGCTTAGACCCGGCCTACAATGAGCAGTTCTTC,CASSLDPAYNEQFF
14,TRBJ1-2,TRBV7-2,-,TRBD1,TGTGCCAGCAGTTTAACGGGACAGAACTATGGCTACACCTTC,CASSLTGQNYGYTF
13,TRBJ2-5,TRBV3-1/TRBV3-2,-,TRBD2,TGTGCCAGCAGCCAACTAGCGGGAGAGACCCAGTACTTC,CASSQLAGETQYF
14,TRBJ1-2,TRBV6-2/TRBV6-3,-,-,TGTGCCAGCAGTTTACAGCCCAACCTCTATGGCTACACCTTC,CASSLQPNLYGYTF
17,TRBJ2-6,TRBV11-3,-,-,TGTGCCAGCAGCCTCGGGACACCGAATTCTGGGGCCAACGTCCTGACTTTC,CASSLGTPNSGANVLTF
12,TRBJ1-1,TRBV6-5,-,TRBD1,TGTGCCAGCCCAGGGGGTTGGACTGAAGCTTTCTTT,CASPGGWTEAFF
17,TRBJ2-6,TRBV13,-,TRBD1,TGTGCCAGCAGCTTGGGACAGGGGGCGTCTGGGGCCAACGTCCTGACTTTC,CASSLGQGASGANVLTF
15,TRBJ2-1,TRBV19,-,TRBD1,TGTGCCAGTAACGTTGGGACAGAGTCCTACAATGAGCAGTTCTTC,CASNVGTESYNEQFF
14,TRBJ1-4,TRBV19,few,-,TGTGCCAGTCTCCCACGGGGAAACTATGAAAAACTGTTTTTT,CASLPRGNYEKLFF
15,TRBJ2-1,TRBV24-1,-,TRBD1,TGTGCCACCAGTGATTTGCAACAGGGGCACAATGAGCAGTTCTTC,CATSDLQQGHNEQFF
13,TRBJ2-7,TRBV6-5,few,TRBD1,TGTGCCAGCAGTTCGGGACAGCCTTACGAGCAGTACTTC,CASSSGQPYEQYF
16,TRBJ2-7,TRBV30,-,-,TGTGCCTGGAGCAGCGTACCCACAACCTACTCCTACGAGCAGTACTTC,CAWSSVPTTYSYEQYF
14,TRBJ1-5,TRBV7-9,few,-,TGTGCCAGCAGCCGCTCCGGGGGGAATCAGCCCCAGCATTTT,CASSRSGGNQPQHF
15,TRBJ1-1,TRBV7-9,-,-,TGTGCCAGCAGCTTAGAACAGGGCACTTACACTGAAGCTTTCTTT,CASSLEQGTYTEAFF
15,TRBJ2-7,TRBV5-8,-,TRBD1,TGTGCCAGCAGCTGGACGGGACAGGAGCCCTACGAGCAGTACTTC,CASSWTGQEPYEQYF
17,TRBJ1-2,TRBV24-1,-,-,TGTGCCACCAGTGATAATAACGACAGAGTCACTAACTATGGCTACACCTTC,CATSDNNDRVTNYGYTF
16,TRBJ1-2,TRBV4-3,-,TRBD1,TGCGCCAGCAGCCACCCACAGGGGGCTCCTAACTATGGCTACACCTTC,CASSHPQGAPNYGYTF
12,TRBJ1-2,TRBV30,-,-,TGTGCCAGGCGGACAAGCAACTATGGCTACACCTTC,CARRTSNYGYTF
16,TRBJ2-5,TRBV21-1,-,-,TGTGCCAGCAGCGACGGGGGATATTTTGACCAAGAGACCCAGTACTTC,CASSDGGYFDQETQYF
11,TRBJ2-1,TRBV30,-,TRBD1,TGTGCCTGGAGTGTCGGGACAGAACAGTTCTTC,CAWSVGTEQFF
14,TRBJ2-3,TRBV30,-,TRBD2,TGTGCCTGGAGGAGCGGGAGAGGAACTGGGACGCAGTATTTT,CAWRSGRGTGTQYF